A single sample gave rise to the 7 T cell receptor beta chains below, sequenced in a study of T cell responses to AZD1222 COVID-19 vaccine. Repertoires were generated with immunoSEQ multiplex PCR, while TCRdb's copy carries only in-frame clones and drops some. The data contain 80,000 or so clones, about 85% of them singletons. The material sequenced was peripheral blood, taken on day 0 of AZD1222 vaccination. The receptors here all came from an adult in good health.

The V gene is TRBV14, the J gene TRBJ2-7, with D perhaps TRBD2 (6 bases). CDR3 length: 15 amino acids. Germline V gives CDR1 SGHDN, CDR2 FVKESK. V shed 1 base and J shed 7 bases, with 17 bases lying between them. The DNA for the CDR3 is TGTGCCAGCAGCCAAGCCGGGGGACCCGTTTGGGAGCAGTACTTC. Its protein product is CASSQAGGPVWEQYF.

The chain is built from TRBV5-1 and TRBJ1-4, with TRBD1 identical over 8 bases. With 4 bases clipped from V and 8 bases from J, the junction kept 13 bases outside the gene matches. Germline-derived CDR1 and CDR2 are SGHRS and YFSETQ. The CDR3 covers 16 residues. The CDR3 DNA sequence: TGCGCCAGCAGCGGGGGACGACAGGGGAAGGTCGAAAAACTGTTTTTT. Translated: CASSGGRQGKVEKLFF.

The chain couples TRBV4-2 to TRBJ1-4; 8 bases are a match to TRBD1. CDR1 is LGHNA and CDR2 is YNFKEQ in the germline V gene. The CDR3 has 16 amino acids. V trimming: 4 bases; J trimming: 2 bases; junction bases outside the gene matches: 6. The CDR3 DNA reads as TGTGCCAGCAGCCCCCTTCAGGGGGCGACTAATGAAAAACTGTTTTTT. Its translation: CASSPLQGATNEKLFF.

The chain employs TRBV5-4 and TRBJ2-2, with D unresolved. The germline V gene encodes CDR1 SGHNT and CDR2 YYREEE (reference sequence). This CDR3 is built from 17 residues. The V and J ends lost 0 bases and 6 bases respectively, with 18 bases between them. The CDR3 region is CASSLDGFRTAAGELFF. The CDR3 DNA sequence: TGTGCCAGCAGCTTGGACGGCTTTAGAACCGCCGCCGGGGAGCTGTTTTTT.

This clone was picked up one time. Here the CDR3 reads CASSPTGGSSTDTQYF. CDR3 coding DNA: TGTGCCAGCTCACCAACCGGTGGGTCTAGCACAGATACGCAGTATTTT. This chain links TRBV18 with TRBJ2-3; D unclear. This CDR3 comprises 16 residues. With 2 bases removed from V and 0 bases from J, the gap between germline ends came to 12 bases. Germline-derived CDR1 and CDR2 are KGHSH and LQKENI.

The chain couples TRBV5-4 to TRBJ1-2; 7 bases map to TRBD1. The V and J ends lost 2 bases and 4 bases, in that order; junction bases with no gene match: 2. The CDR3 runs to 13 residues. Germline V gives CDR1 SGHNT, CDR2 YYREEE (reference sequence). CDR3 coding DNA: TGTGCCAGCAGCTTAGGGGGCACCTATGGCTACACCTTC. Translation gives CASSLGGTYGYTF.

The chain recombines TRBV19 with TRBJ1-1; D is possibly TRBD1 (6 bases). Germline CDR1 and CDR2: LNHDA and SQIVND (reference sequence). The CDR3 runs to 15 residues. V dropped 3 bases and J dropped 0 bases, with 11 bases sitting between them. This chain's CDR3 is CASSMGGVLNTEAFF. CDR3 in DNA: TGTGCCAGTAGTATGGGGGGCGTTTTGAACACTGAAGCTTTCTTT.